The clone carrying this T cell receptor (beta chain) appeared a single time. The antigen is unknown. The method was immunoSEQ multiplex PCR; TCRdb's version includes in-frame clones alone and lacks a portion of them. The profile covers tens of thousands of clones, with 85% to 95% appearing a single time and approximately 6.5% taken by the ten largest. The entry originates in a study of brain T cells in children with intractable seizures. General study findings and limits: Absence of clones before surgery may stem from lower sequencing depth. Viral specificity was inferred only from CDR3 similarity; HCMV serostatus was unknown.

Only cases whose brain tissue showed the highest T cell transcript signatures were sequenced. Pre-surgery treatment included at least one anti-epileptic drug. Germline assignment: CDR1 MNHEY and CDR2 SVGAGI. This CDR3 spans 14 amino acids. V was shortened by 0 bases and J by 6 bases, with 9 bases between the two germline ends. The rearrangement joins TRBV6-5 to TRBJ2-1, with unresolved D. This TCR was sampled from a boy younger than 18 with focal cortical dysplasia and intractable seizures. The material sequenced was peripheral blood, taken at surgery. The CDR3 spells CASSYSLASNEQFF. The CDR3 DNA reads as TGTGCCAGCAGTTACTCCTTAGCCTCCAATGAGCAGTTCTTC.